This TCR beta chain was captured by sequencing in a study of cytomegalovirus exposure and HLA in healthy donors. On the study more broadly: Earlier, 117 million unique TCR beta sequences were recovered from some 200 million T cells by an analysis. Within the Caucasian-associated ancestry cluster were more than 75% of the approximately 400 genotyped donors.

CDR1 MNHEY and CDR2 SVGAGI come from the germline V gene. V lost 1 base and J 5 bases, leaving 17 bases between the germline ends. This CDR3 comprises 16 residues. The PCR used 60 Vbeta and 13 Jbeta primers. The protocol was immunoSEQ multiplex PCR, while the TCRdb copy is restricted to in-frame clones and leaves out a portion. The data show tens of thousands of clones, with 65% to 80% seen just once and about 2.9% held by the top ten. Concerning this clone itself: Its antigen is not identified.

Study conclusions and caveats: Exclusion applied to some V segments, including TRBV6-2 and TRBV6-3, as they were indistinguishable. Using a false discovery rate of 0.05, a later analysis showed that approximately 17,000 TCR beta sequences were associated with HLA alleles.

This TCR was sampled from a man aged 25-45 years in good health and CMV-seronegative. V usage is TRBV6-5 and J usage is TRBJ1-1, with D possibly being TRBD1 (5 bases). Sequencing was done on a sample of PBMCs. CDR3 coding DNA: TGTGCCAGCAGTTACTTTCATCGGGGGGTTTTAACTGAAGCTTTCTTT. Translating gives CASSYFHRGVLTEAFF.